A selection of T cell receptor beta chains follows, all from one sample in a study of blood T cell repertoires in COVID-19. Here immunoSEQ multiplex PCR was the method, and the copy in TCRdb shows in-frame clones only, minus some. The sample records around 90,000 clones, over 80% being singletons. Sequencing input: peripheral blood. The receptors stem from an older woman with active COVID-19. CDR3s include the opening cysteine and the closing phenylalanine or tryptophan. A D gene is named only where the DNA matches it firmly. Not all rows give a size; the values are once, few, many and, for expanded clones, a class.

d_call j_call clone_size v_call cdr3_aa cdr3_nt
TRBD1 TRBJ1-3 NA TRBV28 CASSLEGAAGNTIYF TGTGCCAGCAGTTTGGAGGGGGCAGCTGGAAACACCATATATTTT
NA TRBJ1-1 NA TRBV7-2 CASSSRWGAGTFMNTEAFF TGTGCCAGCAGCTCCCGCTGGGGTGCGGGGACTTTCATGAACACTGAAGCTTTCTTT
NA TRBJ1-6 few TRBV11-2 CASSLSSYNSPLHF TGTGCCAGCAGCTTGAGCTCCTATAATTCACCCCTCCACTTT
NA TRBJ1-1 NA TRBV19 CASSMSRETRTEAFF TGTGCCAGTAGTATGTCGAGGGAAACGAGGACTGAAGCTTTCTTT
TRBD1 TRBJ2-3 NA TRBV29-1 CSATGARSTDTQYF TGCAGCGCTACAGGGGCTCGATCCACAGATACGCAGTATTTT
NA TRBJ2-1 NA TRBV5-4 CASTPRLDSGDEQFF TGTGCCAGCACTCCTCGACTGGACTCGGGGGATGAGCAGTTCTTC
NA TRBJ1-2 NA TRBV18 CASSPGQLTNYGYTF TGTGCCAGCTCACCAGGGCAGCTAACTAACTATGGCTACACCTTC
NA TRBJ1-3 NA TRBV6-5 CASRGAGNTIYF TGTGCCAGCAGGGGGGCGGGAAACACCATATATTTT
NA TRBJ1-1 NA TRBV14 CASSQSGYTEAFF TGTGCCAGCAGCCAATCCGGGTACACTGAAGCTTTCTTT
TRBD2 TRBJ2-7 NA TRBV28 CASSLPTSGSTYEQYF TGTGCCAGCAGTCTCCCGACTAGCGGGAGTACCTACGAGCAGTACTTC
NA TRBJ1-2 NA TRBV21-1 CASSKDHGDGYGYTF TGTGCCAGCAGCAAAGATCACGGAGACGGCTATGGCTACACCTTC
NA TRBJ2-5 NA TRBV7-9 CASSLAGRIEGETQYF TGTGCCAGCAGCTTAGCGGGCAGAATTGAGGGAGAGACCCAGTACTTC
NA TRBJ1-5 few TRBV16 CASSQLTTSQPQHF TGTGCCAGCAGCCAATTGACTACAAGTCAGCCCCAGCATTTT
NA TRBJ2-7 NA TRBV27 CASRDRTGSSYEQYF TGTGCCAGCAGGGACCGAACAGGGAGCTCCTACGAGCAGTACTTC
TRBD1 TRBJ2-2 NA TRBV28 CASSGTGGTGELFF TGTGCCAGCAGTGGGACAGGGGGCACCGGGGAGCTGTTTTTT
NA TRBJ2-7 NA TRBV6-5 CASSFEGNYEQYF TGTGCCAGCAGTTTTGAGGGAAACTACGAGCAGTACTTC
TRBD1 TRBJ2-2 NA TRBV5-1 CASSIGQGLHELFF TGCGCCAGCAGCATCGGACAGGGGCTCCACGAGCTGTTTTTT
NA TRBJ1-3 NA TRBV28 CASSSGTLSSGNTIYF TGTGCCAGCAGTTCGGGGACATTGAGCTCTGGAAACACCATATATTTT
TRBD2 TRBJ2-3 NA TRBV10-1 CASSGTSGTGTDTQYF TGCGCCAGCAGTGGAACTAGCGGGACTGGCACAGATACGCAGTATTTT
TRBD1 TRBJ1-4 NA TRBV5-1 CASRPETGPEEKLFF TGCGCCAGCAGACCCGAGACAGGGCCAGAGGAAAAACTGTTTTTT
TRBD1 TRBJ2-5 NA TRBV7-9 CASSLAGGGETQYF TGTGCCAGCAGCTTAGCAGGGGGCGGGGAGACCCAGTACTTC
NA TRBJ2-1 NA TRBV5-1 CASSRAGGSYNEQFF TGCGCCAGCAGCCGCGCAGGGGGGTCCTACAATGAGCAGTTCTTC
TRBD2 TRBJ2-1 NA TRBV29-1 CSVEDGTRLNEQFF TGCAGCGTTGAAGATGGGACTAGATTAAATGAGCAGTTCTTC
TRBD1 TRBJ2-2 NA TRBV5-1 CASSRGQGETGELFF TGCGCCAGCAGCAGGGGACAGGGTGAGACCGGGGAGCTGTTTTTT
TRBD1 TRBJ1-6 NA TRBV6-5 CASSYRGPTSPLHF TGTGCCAGCAGTTATAGGGGGCCTACTTCACCCCTCCACTTT
NA TRBJ2-3 NA TRBV11-2 CASSPPLRGDRQYF TGTGCCAGCAGCCCCCCGTTGCGGGGGGACAGGCAGTATTTT
TRBD1 TRBJ2-2 NA TRBV12-5 CASGLDRTLNTGELFF TGTGCTAGTGGCCTGGACAGGACACTGAACACCGGGGAGCTGTTTTTT
TRBD2 TRBJ2-3 NA TRBV5-1 CASGKMRGTSDTQYF TGCGCCAGCGGAAAAATGCGGGGGACCTCAGATACGCAGTATTTT
TRBD1 TRBJ2-7 NA TRBV28 CASGQPGQGAYEQYF TGTGCCAGCGGACAACCGGGACAGGGGGCCTACGAGCAGTACTTC
TRBD2 TRBJ2-1 NA TRBV25-1 CASRMGLHYNEQFF TGTGCCAGCAGAATGGGACTACACTACAATGAGCAGTTCTTC
NA TRBJ1-1 NA TRBV25-1 CASSEYAAGMNTEAFF TGTGCCAGCAGTGAATACGCGGCAGGGATGAACACTGAAGCTTTCTTT
NA TRBJ1-5 NA TRBV12-3/TRBV12-4 CASHGGKDQPQHF TGTGCCAGCCATGGAGGGAAGGATCAGCCCCAGCATTTT
NA TRBJ2-5 NA TRBV15 CATSRPTRETQYF TGTGCCACCAGCAGACCCACCAGGGAGACCCAGTACTTC
NA TRBJ2-3 NA TRBV2 CASKRTAVGDTQYF TGTGCCAGCAAGAGGACAGCCGTGGGAGATACGCAGTATTTT
NA TRBJ1-1 NA TRBV27 CASSLRQDTEAFF TGTGCCAGCAGTTTAAGACAAGACACTGAAGCTTTCTTT
TRBD1 TRBJ1-2 NA TRBV7-2 CASTLSGGQGSYTF TGTGCCAGCACCCTTTCAGGGGGCCAAGGAAGCTACACCTTC
NA TRBJ1-1 NA TRBV11-3 CASSLSLNTEAFF TGTGCCAGCAGCTTAAGCCTGAACACTGAAGCTTTCTTT
NA TRBJ2-7 NA TRBV9 CASSVVPRRGMSYEQYF TGTGCCAGCAGCGTAGTTCCCAGGCGGGGTATGTCCTACGAGCAGTACTTC
TRBD2 TRBJ2-1 NA TRBV10-3 CAISLAGGNEQFF TGTGCCATCAGCCTAGCGGGAGGAAATGAGCAGTTCTTC
NA TRBJ1-1 NA TRBV4-3 CASSQGGRGGTEAFF TGCGCCAGCAGCCAGGGGGGGAGGGGTGGAACTGAAGCTTTCTTT
TRBD1 TRBJ1-1 NA TRBV19 CASTKGTVNTEAFF TGTGCCAGTACCAAAGGGACAGTGAACACTGAAGCTTTCTTT
TRBD1 TRBJ2-5 NA TRBV28 CASSRDRAQTQYF TGTGCCAGCAGCCGAGACAGGGCACAGACCCAGTACTTC
TRBD1 TRBJ1-1 NA TRBV6-2/TRBV6-3 CASSKGQGADTEAFF TGTGCCAGCAGTAAGGGACAGGGGGCGGACACTGAAGCTTTCTTT
TRBD2 TRBJ2-1 NA TRBV27 CASSLWAGGVYNEQFF TGTGCCAGCAGTTTATGGGCGGGGGGGGTCTACAATGAGCAGTTCTTC
NA TRBJ2-1 NA TRBV27 CASSLRRDREQFF TGTGCCAGCAGCCTTAGGAGGGATCGTGAGCAGTTCTTC
NA TRBJ2-6 NA TRBV6-5 CASSLSFSGANVLTF TGTGCCAGCAGCCTTTCTTTCTCTGGGGCCAACGTCCTGACTTTC